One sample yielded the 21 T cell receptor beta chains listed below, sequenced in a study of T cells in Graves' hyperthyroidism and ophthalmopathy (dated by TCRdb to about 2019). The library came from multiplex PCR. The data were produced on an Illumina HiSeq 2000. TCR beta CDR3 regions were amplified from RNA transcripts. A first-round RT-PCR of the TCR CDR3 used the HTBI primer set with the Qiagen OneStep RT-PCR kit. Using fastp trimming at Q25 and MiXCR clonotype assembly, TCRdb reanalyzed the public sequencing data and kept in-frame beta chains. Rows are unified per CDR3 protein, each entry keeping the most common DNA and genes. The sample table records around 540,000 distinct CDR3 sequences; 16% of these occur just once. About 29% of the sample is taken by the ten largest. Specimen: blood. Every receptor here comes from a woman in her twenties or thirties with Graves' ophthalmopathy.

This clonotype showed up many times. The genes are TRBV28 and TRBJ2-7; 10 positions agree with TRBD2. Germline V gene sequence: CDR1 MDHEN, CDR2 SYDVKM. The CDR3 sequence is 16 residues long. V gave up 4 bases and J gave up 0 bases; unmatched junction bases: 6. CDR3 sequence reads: CASSSPGLAYSYEQYF. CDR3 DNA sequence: TGTGCCAGCAGTTCCCCGGGACTAGCGTACTCCTACGAGCAGTACTTC.

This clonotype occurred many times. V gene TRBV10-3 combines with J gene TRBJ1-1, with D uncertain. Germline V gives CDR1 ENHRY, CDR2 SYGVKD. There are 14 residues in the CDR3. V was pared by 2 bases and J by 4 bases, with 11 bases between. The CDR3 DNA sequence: TGTGCCATCAGTGAGGGGGTTTTAGCCACTGAAGCTTTCTTT. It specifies CAISEGVLATEAFF.

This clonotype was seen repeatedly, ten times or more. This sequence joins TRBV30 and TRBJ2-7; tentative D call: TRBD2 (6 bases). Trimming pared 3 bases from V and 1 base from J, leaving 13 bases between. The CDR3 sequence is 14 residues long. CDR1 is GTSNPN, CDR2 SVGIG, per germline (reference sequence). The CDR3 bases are TGTGCCTGGAGCCCCGGAGGGCTGTCCTACGAGCAGTACTTC. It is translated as CAWSPGGLSYEQYF.

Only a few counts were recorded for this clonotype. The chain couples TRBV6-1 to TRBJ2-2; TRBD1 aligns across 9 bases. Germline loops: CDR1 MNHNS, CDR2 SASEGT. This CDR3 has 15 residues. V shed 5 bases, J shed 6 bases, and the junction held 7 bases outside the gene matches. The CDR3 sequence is CASSFGQGIAGELFF. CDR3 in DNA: TGTGCCAGCAGTTTTGGACAGGGGATCGCCGGGGAGCTGTTTTTT.

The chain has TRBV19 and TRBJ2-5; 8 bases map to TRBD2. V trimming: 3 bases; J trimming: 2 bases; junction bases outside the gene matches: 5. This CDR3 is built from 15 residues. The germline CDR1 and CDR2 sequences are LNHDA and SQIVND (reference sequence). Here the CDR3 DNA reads TGTGCCAGTAGTATTGATGGCGGGAGGCAAGAGACCCAGTACTTC. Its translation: CASSIDGGRQETQYF.

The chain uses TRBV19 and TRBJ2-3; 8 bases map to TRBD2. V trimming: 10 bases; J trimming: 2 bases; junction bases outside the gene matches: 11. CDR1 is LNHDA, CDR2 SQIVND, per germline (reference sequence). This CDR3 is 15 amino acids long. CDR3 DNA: TGTGCCACCTATCTAACTAGCGGAATCACAGATACGCAGTATTTT. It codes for CATYLTSGITDTQYF.

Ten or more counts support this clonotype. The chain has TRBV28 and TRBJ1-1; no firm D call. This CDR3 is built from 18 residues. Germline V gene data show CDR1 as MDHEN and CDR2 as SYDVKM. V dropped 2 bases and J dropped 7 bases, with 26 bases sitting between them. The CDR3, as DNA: TGTGCCAGCAGTTTAAGCTGGGTACTGTTTCGGTGGAACGTTGAAGCTTTCTTT. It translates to CASSLSWVLFRWNVEAFF. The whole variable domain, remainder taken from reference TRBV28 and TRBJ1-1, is DVKVTQSSRYLVKRTGEKVFLECVQDMDHENMFWYRQDPGLGLRLIYFSYDVKMKEKGDIPEGYSVSREKKERFSLILESASTNQTSMYLCASSLSWVLFRWNVEAFFGQGTRLTVV.

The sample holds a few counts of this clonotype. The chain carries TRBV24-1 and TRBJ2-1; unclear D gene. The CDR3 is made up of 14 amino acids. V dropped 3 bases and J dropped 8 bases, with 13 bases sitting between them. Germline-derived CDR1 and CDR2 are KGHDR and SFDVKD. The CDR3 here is CATSDPSPRDEQFF. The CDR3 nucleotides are TGTGCCACCAGTGATCCCTCTCCTAGGGATGAGCAGTTCTTC.

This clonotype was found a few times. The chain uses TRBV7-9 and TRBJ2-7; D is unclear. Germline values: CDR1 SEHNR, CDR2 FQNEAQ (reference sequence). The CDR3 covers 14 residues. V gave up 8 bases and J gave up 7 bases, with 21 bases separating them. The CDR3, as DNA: TGTGCCAGCTCCCTGGATTGGCGGTCTCGAGAGCAGTACTTC. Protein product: CASSLDWRSREQYF.

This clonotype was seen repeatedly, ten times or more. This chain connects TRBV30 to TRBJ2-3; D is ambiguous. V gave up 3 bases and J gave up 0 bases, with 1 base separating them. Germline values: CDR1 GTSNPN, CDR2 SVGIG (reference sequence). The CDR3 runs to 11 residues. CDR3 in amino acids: CAWRSTDTQYF. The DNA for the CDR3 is TGTGCCTGGAGGAGCACAGATACGCAGTATTTT. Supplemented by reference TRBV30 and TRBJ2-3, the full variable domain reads SQTIHQWPATLVQPVGSPLSLECTVEGTSNPNLYWYRQAAGRGLQLLFYSVGIGQISSEVPQNLSASRPQDRQFILSSKKLLLSDSGFYLCAWRSTDTQYFGPGTRLTVL.

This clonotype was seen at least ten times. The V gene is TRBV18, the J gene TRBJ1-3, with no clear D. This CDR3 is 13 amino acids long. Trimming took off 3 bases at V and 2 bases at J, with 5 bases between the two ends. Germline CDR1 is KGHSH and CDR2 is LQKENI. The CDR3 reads CASSPEAGNTIYF. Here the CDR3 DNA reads TGTGCCAGCTCACCGGAGGCTGGAAACACCATATATTTT.

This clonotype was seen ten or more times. CDR3 protein: CASSYVGGRHTHETQYF. The CDR3 region has the DNA TGTGCCAGCAGTTATGTGGGGGGAAGACATACCCATGAGACCCAGTACTTC. The chain links TRBV28 to TRBJ2-5; TRBD2 is a possible D gene (6 bases). The CDR3 totals 17 residues. Germline CDR1 is MDHEN and CDR2 is SYDVKM. Trimming removed 4 bases from V and 5 bases from J, with 23 bases in between.

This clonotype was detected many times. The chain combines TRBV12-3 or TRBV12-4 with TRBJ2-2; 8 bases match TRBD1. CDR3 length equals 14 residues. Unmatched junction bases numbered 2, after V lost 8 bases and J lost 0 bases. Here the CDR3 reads CASGDRTNTGELFF. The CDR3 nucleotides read TGTGCCAGCGGGGACAGGACGAACACCGGGGAGCTGTTTTTT.

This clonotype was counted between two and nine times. The CDR3 loop reads CASSLGLGGPEQYF. As DNA, the CDR3 is TGTGCCAGCAGCCTGGGACTAGGGGGACCCGAGCAGTACTTC. The chain uses TRBV7-9 and TRBJ2-7, with TRBD2 matching over 8 bases. The junction had 9 bases not matched to a gene; V was cut back by 5 bases and J by 6 bases. The V gene's germline CDR1 is SEHNR and CDR2 FQNEAQ (reference sequence). The CDR3 contains 14 residues. The whole variable domain, filled in from reference TRBV7-9 and TRBJ2-7, reads DTGVSQNPRHKITKRGQNVTFRCDPISEHNRLYWYRQTLGQGPEFLTYFQNEAQLEKSRLLSDRFSAERPKGSFSTLEIQRTEQGDSAMYLCASSLGLGGPEQYFGPGTRLTVT.

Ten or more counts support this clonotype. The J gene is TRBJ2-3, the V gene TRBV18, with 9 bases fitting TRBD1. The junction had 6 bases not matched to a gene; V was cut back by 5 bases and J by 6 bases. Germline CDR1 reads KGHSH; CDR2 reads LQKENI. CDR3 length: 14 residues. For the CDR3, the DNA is TGTGCCAGCTCATACAGCGGACAGGGGGATACGCAGTATTTT. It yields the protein CASSYSGQGDTQYF.

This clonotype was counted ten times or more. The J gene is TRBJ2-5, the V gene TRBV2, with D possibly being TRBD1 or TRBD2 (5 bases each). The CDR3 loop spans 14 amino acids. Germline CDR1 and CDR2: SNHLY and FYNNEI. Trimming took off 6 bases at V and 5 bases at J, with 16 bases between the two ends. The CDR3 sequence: CASRIRELEETQYF. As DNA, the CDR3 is TGTGCCAGCAGAATCAGGGAGCTTGAGGAGACCCAGTACTTC.

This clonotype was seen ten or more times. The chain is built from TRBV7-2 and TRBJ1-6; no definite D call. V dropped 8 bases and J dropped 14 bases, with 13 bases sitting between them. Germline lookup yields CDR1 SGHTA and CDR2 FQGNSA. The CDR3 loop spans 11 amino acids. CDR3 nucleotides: TGTGCCAGCGGGCCCCCTACCTCCCTCCACTTT. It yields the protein CASGPPTSLHF.

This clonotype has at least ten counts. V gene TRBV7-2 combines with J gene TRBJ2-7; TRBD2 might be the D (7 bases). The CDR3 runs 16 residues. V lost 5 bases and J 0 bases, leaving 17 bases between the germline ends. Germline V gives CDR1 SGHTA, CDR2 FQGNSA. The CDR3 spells CASSRSRGASSYEQYF. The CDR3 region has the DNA TGTGCCAGCAGCCGCTCCCGGGGGGCGAGCTCCTACGAGCAGTACTTC.

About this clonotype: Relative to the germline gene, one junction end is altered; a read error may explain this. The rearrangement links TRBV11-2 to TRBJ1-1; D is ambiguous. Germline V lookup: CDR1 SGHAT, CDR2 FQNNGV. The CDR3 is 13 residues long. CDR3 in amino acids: CASSQIGNTEAFF. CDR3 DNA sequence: TGCGCCAGCAGCCAGATTGGGAACACTGAAGCTTTCTTT.

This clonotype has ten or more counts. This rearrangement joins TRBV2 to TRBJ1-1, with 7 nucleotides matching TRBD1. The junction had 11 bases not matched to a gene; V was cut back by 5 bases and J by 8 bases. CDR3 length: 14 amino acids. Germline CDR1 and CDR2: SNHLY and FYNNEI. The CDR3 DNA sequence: TGTGCCAGCAGTCGAATCACAGGGGCAGGCGAAGCTTTCTTT. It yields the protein CASSRITGAGEAFF.

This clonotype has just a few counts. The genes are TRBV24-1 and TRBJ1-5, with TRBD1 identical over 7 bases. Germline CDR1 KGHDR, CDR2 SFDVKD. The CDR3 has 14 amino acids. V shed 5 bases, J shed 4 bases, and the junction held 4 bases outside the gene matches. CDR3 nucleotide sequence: TGTGCCACCAGTGCGGGACAGCTAAATCAGCCCCAGCATTTT. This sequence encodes CATSAGQLNQPQHF.